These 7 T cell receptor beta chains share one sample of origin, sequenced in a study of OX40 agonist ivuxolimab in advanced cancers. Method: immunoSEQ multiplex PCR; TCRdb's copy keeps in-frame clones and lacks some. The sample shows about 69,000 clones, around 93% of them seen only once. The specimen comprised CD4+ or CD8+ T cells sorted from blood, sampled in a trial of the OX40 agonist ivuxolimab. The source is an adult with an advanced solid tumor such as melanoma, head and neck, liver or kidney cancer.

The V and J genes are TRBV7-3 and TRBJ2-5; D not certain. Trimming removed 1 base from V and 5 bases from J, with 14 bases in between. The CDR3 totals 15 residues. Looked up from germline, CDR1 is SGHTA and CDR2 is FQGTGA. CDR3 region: CASSLIGSRGETQYF. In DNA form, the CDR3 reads TGTGCCAGCAGCTTAATCGGTTCTAGAGGCGAGACCCAGTACTTC.

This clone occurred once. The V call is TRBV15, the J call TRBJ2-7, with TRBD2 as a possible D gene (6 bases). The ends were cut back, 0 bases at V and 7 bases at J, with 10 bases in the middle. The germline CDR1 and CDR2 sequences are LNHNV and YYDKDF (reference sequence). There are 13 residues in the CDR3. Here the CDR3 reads CATSREDRGEQYF. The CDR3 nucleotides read TGTGCCACCAGCAGAGAGGATCGGGGGGAGCAGTACTTC. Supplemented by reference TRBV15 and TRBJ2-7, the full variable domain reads DAMVIQNPRYQVTQFGKPVTLSCSQTLNHNVMYWYQQKSSQAPKLLFHYYDKDFNNEADTPDNFQSRRPNTSFCFLDIRSPGLGDTAMYLCATSREDRGEQYFGPGTRLTVT.

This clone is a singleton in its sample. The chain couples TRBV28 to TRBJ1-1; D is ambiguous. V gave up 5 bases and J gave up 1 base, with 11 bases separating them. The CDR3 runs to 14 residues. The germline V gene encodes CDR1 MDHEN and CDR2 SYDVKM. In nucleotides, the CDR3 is TGTGCCAGCAGTCCCTTTGCAGGGAACACTGAAGCTTTCTTT. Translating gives CASSPFAGNTEAFF.

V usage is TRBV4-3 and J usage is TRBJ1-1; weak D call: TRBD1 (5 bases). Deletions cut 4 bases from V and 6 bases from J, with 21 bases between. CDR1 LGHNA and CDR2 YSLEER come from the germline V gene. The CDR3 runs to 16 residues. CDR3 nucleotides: TGCGCCAGCAGCCCGGGGACGGGACTAGGGTCCTCTGAAGCTTTCTTT. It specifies CASSPGTGLGSSEAFF.

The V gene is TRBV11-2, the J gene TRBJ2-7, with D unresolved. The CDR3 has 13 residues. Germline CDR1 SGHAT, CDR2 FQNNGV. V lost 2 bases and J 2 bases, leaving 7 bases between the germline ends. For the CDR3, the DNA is TGTGCCAGCAGCTTAAGCCCGACCTACGAGCAGTACTTC. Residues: CASSLSPTYEQYF.

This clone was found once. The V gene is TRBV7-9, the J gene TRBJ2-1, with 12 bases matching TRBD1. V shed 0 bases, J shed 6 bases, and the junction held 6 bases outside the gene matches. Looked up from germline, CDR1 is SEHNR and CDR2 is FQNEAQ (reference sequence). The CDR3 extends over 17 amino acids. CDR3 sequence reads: CASSLAGAGQGANEQFF. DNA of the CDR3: TGTGCCAGCAGCTTAGCAGGAGCGGGACAGGGGGCCAATGAGCAGTTCTTC.

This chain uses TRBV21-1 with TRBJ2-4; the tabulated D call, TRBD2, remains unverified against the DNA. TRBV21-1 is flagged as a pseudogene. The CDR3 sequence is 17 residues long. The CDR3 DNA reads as TGTGCCAGCAGCAAATCACAACCAGAAAGGGGAGGAAACATTCAGTACTTC. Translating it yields CASSKSQPERGGNIQYF.